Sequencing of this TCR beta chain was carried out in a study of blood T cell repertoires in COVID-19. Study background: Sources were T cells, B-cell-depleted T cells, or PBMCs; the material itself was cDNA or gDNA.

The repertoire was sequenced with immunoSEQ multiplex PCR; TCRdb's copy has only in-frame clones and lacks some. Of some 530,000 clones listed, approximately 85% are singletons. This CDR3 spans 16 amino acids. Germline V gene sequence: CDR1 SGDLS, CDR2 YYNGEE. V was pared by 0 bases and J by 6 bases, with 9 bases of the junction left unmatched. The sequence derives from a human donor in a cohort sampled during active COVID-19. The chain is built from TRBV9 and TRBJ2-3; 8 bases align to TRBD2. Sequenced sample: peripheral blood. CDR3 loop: CASSVDPGGEVDTQYF. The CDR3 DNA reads TGTGCCAGCAGCGTAGACCCGGGAGGGGAGGTGGATACGCAGTATTTT.